The rows below give T cell receptor beta chains drawn from one sample of a study of response to subunit inactivated influenza vaccine. Each CDR3 protein gets one entry after TCRdb re-called the RT-PCR reads with MiXCR. The sample records under 750,000 distinct CDR3 sequences, about 10% being singletons. Specimen: PBMCs from blood, collected on the day of vaccination. All receptors come from a man between 45 and 60 years old who received an inactivated influenza vaccine. The CDR3 runs from the conserved cysteine through the conserved F or W. The order of the fields is J gene, V gene, D gene, clone size, CDR3 DNA, CDR3 protein. D genes are given only for firm matches. Clone sizes are given selectively: once, few, many, or a class where the clone is expanded.

J gene: TRBJ1-5; V gene: TRBV5-6; D gene: TRBD1; clone size: NA; CDR3 DNA: TGTGCCAGCAGCTTTGGGACAGGGGGACCCCTTGTTAATCAGCCCCAGCATTTT; CDR3 protein: CASSFGTGGPLVNQPQHF
J gene: TRBJ2-7; V gene: TRBV27; D gene: TRBD1; clone size: NA; CDR3 DNA: TGTGCCAGCAGTTTATATATCGGACAGGATGCCTGCGAGCAGTACTTC; CDR3 protein: CASSLYIGQDACEQYF
J gene: TRBJ1-1; V gene: TRBV5-1; D gene: NA; clone size: few; CDR3 DNA: TGCGCCAGCACGGGGCCGTTTGAGGGGATGAACACTGAAGCTTTCTTT; CDR3 protein: CASTGPFEGMNTEAFF
J gene: TRBJ2-2; V gene: TRBV7-2; D gene: NA; clone size: NA; CDR3 DNA: TGTGCCAGCAGCTCCCTGCTGGTTACCGGGGAGCTGTTTTTT; CDR3 protein: CASSSLLVTGELFF
J gene: TRBJ2-5; V gene: TRBV29-1; D gene: NA; clone size: NA; CDR3 DNA: TGCAGCGTTGAAACGAGAACTTCTCAAGAGACCCAGTACTTC; CDR3 protein: CSVETRTSQETQYF
J gene: TRBJ2-7; V gene: TRBV29-1; D gene: NA; clone size: many; CDR3 DNA: TGCAGCGTTGAAGATCATAGCGGAACCTACGAGCAGTACTTC; CDR3 protein: CSVEDHSGTYEQYF
J gene: TRBJ2-1; V gene: TRBV12-3/TRBV12-4; D gene: TRBD2; clone size: NA; CDR3 DNA: TGTGCCAGCAGTCCCCAGCGGGGGGGGTTCAATGAGCAGTTCTTC; CDR3 protein: CASSPQRGGFNEQFF
J gene: TRBJ2-3; V gene: TRBV7-9; D gene: TRBD2; clone size: NA; CDR3 DNA: TGTGCCAGCAGCCCTCGACTAGCGTCTAGCACAGATACGCAGTATTTT; CDR3 protein: CASSPRLASSTDTQYF
J gene: TRBJ1-2; V gene: TRBV7-9; D gene: NA; clone size: few; CDR3 DNA: TGTGCCAGCAGCTTAGGTCCGGGGCCGAATGGCTACACCTTC; CDR3 protein: CASSLGPGPNGYTF
J gene: TRBJ2-5; V gene: TRBV5-1; D gene: NA; clone size: NA; CDR3 DNA: TGCGCCAGCAGCTTGGCGGGTCTCCACCAAGAGACCCAGTACTTC; CDR3 protein: CASSLAGLHQETQYF
J gene: TRBJ2-7; V gene: TRBV27; D gene: NA; clone size: NA; CDR3 DNA: TGTGCCAGCAGTCCGGACAGTGGGCACGAGCAGTACTTC; CDR3 protein: CASSPDSGHEQYF
J gene: TRBJ2-3; V gene: TRBV20-1; D gene: NA; clone size: many; CDR3 DNA: TGCAGTTCCGGGGTCCTAATCACAGATACGCAGTATTTT; CDR3 protein: CSSGVLITDTQYF
J gene: TRBJ2-1; V gene: TRBV19; D gene: NA; clone size: NA; CDR3 DNA: TGTGCCAGTAGTATAACCCCCGCGTGGGGAAGGGGCAATGAGCAGTTCTTC; CDR3 protein: CASSITPAWGRGNEQFF
J gene: TRBJ1-1; V gene: TRBV30; D gene: NA; clone size: few; CDR3 DNA: TGTGCCTGGTCAAGGGACATGAACACTGAAGCTTTCTTT; CDR3 protein: CAWSRDMNTEAFF
J gene: TRBJ2-7; V gene: TRBV2; D gene: TRBD2; clone size: few; CDR3 DNA: TGTGCCAGCAGTCTACCTTCCGGGACTAGAAACGAGCAGTACTTC; CDR3 protein: CASSLPSGTRNEQYF
J gene: TRBJ1-1; V gene: TRBV3-1; D gene: NA; clone size: few; CDR3 DNA: TGTGCCAGCAGGCGAGGGGACTTGAACACTGAAGCTTTCTTT; CDR3 protein: CASRRGDLNTEAFF
J gene: TRBJ2-2; V gene: TRBV11-2; D gene: NA; clone size: NA; CDR3 DNA: TGTGCCAGCAGCAATACTAGGCTGGGTATACCCGGGGAGCTGTTTTTT; CDR3 protein: CASSNTRLGIPGELFF
J gene: TRBJ2-4; V gene: TRBV7-2; D gene: NA; clone size: NA; CDR3 DNA: TGTGCCAGCAGCCCTGGGGCACTAGCCCCAACAAACATTCAGTACTTC; CDR3 protein: CASSPGALAPTNIQYF
J gene: TRBJ2-4; V gene: TRBV12-3/TRBV12-4; D gene: NA; clone size: many; CDR3 DNA: TGTGCCAGCAGAGCGGTCGGGGTGTCGAACATTCAGTACTTC; CDR3 protein: CASRAVGVSNIQYF
J gene: TRBJ2-7; V gene: TRBV28; D gene: NA; clone size: NA; CDR3 DNA: TGTGCCAGCCGGGACGGAGCCTACGAGCAGTACTTC; CDR3 protein: CASRDGAYEQYF
J gene: TRBJ1-5; V gene: TRBV21-1; D gene: NA; clone size: NA; CDR3 DNA: TGTGCCAGCAGCAAAGGGCAGGCCAGGAATCAGCCCCAGCATTTT; CDR3 protein: CASSKGQARNQPQHF
J gene: TRBJ2-3; V gene: TRBV24-1; D gene: TRBD2; clone size: NA; CDR3 DNA: TGTGCCACCTCGGGGGGGAGCACAGATACGCAGTATTTT; CDR3 protein: CATSGGSTDTQYF
J gene: TRBJ2-3; V gene: TRBV20-1; D gene: TRBD1; clone size: NA; CDR3 DNA: TGCAGTGCTGGAAACCCGACAGGGGCTAGCACAGATACGCAGTATTTT; CDR3 protein: CSAGNPTGASTDTQYF
J gene: TRBJ2-1; V gene: TRBV2; D gene: NA; clone size: few; CDR3 DNA: TGTGCCAGCTCACAGGATTACGGAAATGAGCAGTTCTTC; CDR3 protein: CASSQDYGNEQFF
J gene: TRBJ2-1; V gene: TRBV7-2; D gene: TRBD2; clone size: few; CDR3 DNA: TGTGCCAGCAGCCGAACTAGCGGGAGTAGTGTTGAGCAGTTCTTC; CDR3 protein: CASSRTSGSSVEQFF
J gene: TRBJ2-5; V gene: TRBV2; D gene: NA; clone size: NA; CDR3 DNA: TGTGCCAGCAGTGAAATACGAGGCGGGGAGACCCAGTACTTC; CDR3 protein: CASSEIRGGETQYF
J gene: TRBJ2-4; V gene: TRBV4-1; D gene: NA; clone size: few; CDR3 DNA: TGCGCCAGCAGCCCACGTTTGGGGGCCAAAAACATTCAGTACTTC; CDR3 protein: CASSPRLGAKNIQYF
J gene: TRBJ2-1; V gene: TRBV7-8; D gene: TRBD1; clone size: few; CDR3 DNA: TGTGCCAGCAGCCCGTGGACAGGGGGGCGGGATGAGCAGTTCTTC; CDR3 protein: CASSPWTGGRDEQFF